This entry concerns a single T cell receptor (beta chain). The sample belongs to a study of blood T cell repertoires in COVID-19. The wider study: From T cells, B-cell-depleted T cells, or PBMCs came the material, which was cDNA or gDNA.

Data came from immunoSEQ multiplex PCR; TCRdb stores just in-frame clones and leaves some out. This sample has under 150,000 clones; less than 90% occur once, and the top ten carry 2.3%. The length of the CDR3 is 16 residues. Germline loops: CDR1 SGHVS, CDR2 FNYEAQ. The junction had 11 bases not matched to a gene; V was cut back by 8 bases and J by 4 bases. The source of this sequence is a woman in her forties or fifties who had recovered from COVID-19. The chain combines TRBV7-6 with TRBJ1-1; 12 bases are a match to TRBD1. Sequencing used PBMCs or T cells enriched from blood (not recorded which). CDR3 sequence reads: CASVPGQGALATEAFF. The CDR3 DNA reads TGTGCCAGCGTACCGGGACAGGGGGCCCTGGCCACTGAAGCTTTCTTT. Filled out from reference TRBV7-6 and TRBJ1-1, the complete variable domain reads GAGVSQSPRYKVTKRGQDVALRCDPISGHVSLYWYRQALGQGPEFLTYFNYEAQQDKSGLPNDRFSAERPEGSISTLTIQRTEQRDSAMYRCASVPGQGALATEAFFGQGTRLTVV.